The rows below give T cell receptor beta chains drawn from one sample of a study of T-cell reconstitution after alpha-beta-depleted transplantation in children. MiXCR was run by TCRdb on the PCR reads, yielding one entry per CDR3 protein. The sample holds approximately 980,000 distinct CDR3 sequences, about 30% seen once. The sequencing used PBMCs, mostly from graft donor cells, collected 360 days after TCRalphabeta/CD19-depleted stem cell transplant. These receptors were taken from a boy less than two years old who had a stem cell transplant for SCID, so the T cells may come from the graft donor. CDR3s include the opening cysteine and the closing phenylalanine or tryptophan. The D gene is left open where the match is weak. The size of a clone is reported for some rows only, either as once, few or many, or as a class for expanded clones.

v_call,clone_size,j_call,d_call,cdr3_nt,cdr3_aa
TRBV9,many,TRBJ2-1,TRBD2,TGTGCCAGCAGCGTAGGGGGGGGGAGCTCCTACAATGAGCAGTTCTTC,CASSVGGGSSYNEQFF
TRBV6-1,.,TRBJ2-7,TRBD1,TGTGCCAGCAGCTCGCTATGGGGGGACAGGAGCTCCTACGAGCAGTACTTC,CASSSLWGDRSSYEQYF
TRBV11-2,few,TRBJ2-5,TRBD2,TGTGCCAGCAGCTTAGATCCGTTGCGGGGGGAGACCCAGTACTTC,CASSLDPLRGETQYF
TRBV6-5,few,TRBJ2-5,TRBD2,TGTGCCAGCAGTTACCCTTCACTAGCGGGGGAGACCCAGTACTTC,CASSYPSLAGETQYF
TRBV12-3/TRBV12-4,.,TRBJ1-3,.,TGTGCCAGCAGCCCCCAATTGGGGGCCATCTCTGGAAACACCATATATTTT,CASSPQLGAISGNTIYF
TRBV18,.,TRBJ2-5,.,TGTGCCAGCTCACCAGGGACTTACCAGTACTTC,CASSPGTYQYF
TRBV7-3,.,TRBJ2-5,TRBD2,TGTGCCAGCAGCTACGGACTAGGCCAAGAGACCCAGTACTTC,CASSYGLGQETQYF
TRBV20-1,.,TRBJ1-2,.,TGCAGTGCCAGAGCCCCGGTTAGCTATGGCTACACCTTC,CSARAPVSYGYTF
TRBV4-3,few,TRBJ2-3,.,TGCGCCAGCAGCCAAGATGGGAACTCCCACACAGATACGCAGTATTTT,CASSQDGNSHTDTQYF
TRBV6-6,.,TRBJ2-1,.,TGTGCCAGCAGTAAACAGGGTACTGAGCAGTTCTTC,CASSKQGTEQFF
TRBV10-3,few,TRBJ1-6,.,TGTGCCACACTGGGAAAACCTAATTCACCCCTCCACTTT,CATLGKPNSPLHF
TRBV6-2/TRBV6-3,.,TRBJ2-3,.,TGTGCCAGCAGTTACCCTATCTCAGCTACGCAGTATTTT,CASSYPISATQYF
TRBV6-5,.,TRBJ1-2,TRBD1,TGTGCCAGCAGTTACGGGACAGGGCGCTATGGCTACACCTTC,CASSYGTGRYGYTF
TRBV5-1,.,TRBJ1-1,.,TGCGCCAGCAGCTTGACTTTGGAGGGCCCAACCCCTGAAGCTTTCTTT,CASSLTLEGPTPEAFF
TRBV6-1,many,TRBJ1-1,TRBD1,TGTGCCAGCAGTCCCACAGGGGTCCATGAAGCTTTCTTT,CASSPTGVHEAFF
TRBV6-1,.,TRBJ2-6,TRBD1,TGTGCCAGCAGTCGCGACAGGGCCGGGGCCAACGTCCTGACTTTC,CASSRDRAGANVLTF
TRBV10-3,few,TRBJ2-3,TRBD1,TGTGCCATCAGTGCAGGCGGGACAGGGTGGGCGAATACGCAGTATTTT,CAISAGGTGWANTQYF
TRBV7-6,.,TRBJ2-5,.,TGTGCCAGCAGCTTAGTTCCCAGAGGGGTAGAGACCCAGTACTTC,CASSLVPRGVETQYF
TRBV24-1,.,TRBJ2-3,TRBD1,TGTGCCACCAGTGACCCACGACAGGGCAGAGATACGCAGTATTTT,CATSDPRQGRDTQYF
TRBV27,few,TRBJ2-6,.,TGTGCCAGCAGTTTCGGATGGGGGAGCGGGGCCAACGTCCTGACTTTC,CASSFGWGSGANVLTF
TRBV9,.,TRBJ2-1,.,TGTGCCAGCAGCGAAGGGGCGTCCGCCTACAATGAGCAGTTCTTC,CASSEGASAYNEQFF
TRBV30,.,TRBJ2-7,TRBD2,TGTGCCGGCGGGGGTAGGGGCCCCTACGAGCAGTACTTC,CAGGGRGPYEQYF
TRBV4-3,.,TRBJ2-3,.,TGCGCCAGCAGCCAAGTATTCCAGGGGGGGACAGATACGCAGTATTTT,CASSQVFQGGTDTQYF
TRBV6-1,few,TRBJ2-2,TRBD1,TGTGCCAGCAGAATCGACAGGGGAACCGGGGAGCTGTTTTTT,CASRIDRGTGELFF
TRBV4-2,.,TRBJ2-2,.,TGTGCCAGCAGCCTCGAGGCCCCCGGGGAGCTGTTTTTT,CASSLEAPGELFF
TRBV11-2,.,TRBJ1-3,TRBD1,TGTGCCAGCCAATTGACAGGGAAGGGTGGAAACACCATATATTTT,CASQLTGKGGNTIYF
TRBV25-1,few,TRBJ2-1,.,TGTGCCAGCAGTGGCAGGGTTGCCGAGATCTTC,CASSGRVAEIF
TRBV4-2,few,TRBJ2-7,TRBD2,TGTGCCAGCAGCCATAGCGGGGCCTACGAGCAGTACTTC,CASSHSGAYEQYF
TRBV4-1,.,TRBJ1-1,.,TGCGCCAGCAGCCAAGTCGCGATGAATTTTATGAACACTGAAGCTTTCTTT,CASSQVAMNFMNTEAFF